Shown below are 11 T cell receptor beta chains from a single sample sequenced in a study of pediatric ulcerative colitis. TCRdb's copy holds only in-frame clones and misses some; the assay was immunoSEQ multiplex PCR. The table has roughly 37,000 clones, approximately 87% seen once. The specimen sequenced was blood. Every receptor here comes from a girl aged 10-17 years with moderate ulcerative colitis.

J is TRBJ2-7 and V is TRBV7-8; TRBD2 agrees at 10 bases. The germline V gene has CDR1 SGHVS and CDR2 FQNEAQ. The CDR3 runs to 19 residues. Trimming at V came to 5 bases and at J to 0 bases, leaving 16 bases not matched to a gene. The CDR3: CASSPAPASGGPRSYEQYF. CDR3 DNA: TGTGCCAGCAGCCCCGCCCCGGCTAGCGGGGGACCTCGCTCCTACGAGCAGTACTTC.

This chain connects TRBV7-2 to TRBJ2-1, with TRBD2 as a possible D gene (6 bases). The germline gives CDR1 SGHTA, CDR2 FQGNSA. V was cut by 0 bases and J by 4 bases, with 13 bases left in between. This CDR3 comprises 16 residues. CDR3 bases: TGTGCCAGCAGCTTAGCCGGGACTGGAATTTACAATGAGCAGTTCTTC. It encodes CASSLAGTGIYNEQFF.

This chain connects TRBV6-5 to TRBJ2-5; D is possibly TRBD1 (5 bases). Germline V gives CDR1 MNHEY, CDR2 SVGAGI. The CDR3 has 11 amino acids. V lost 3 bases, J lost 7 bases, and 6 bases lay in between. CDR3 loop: CASSYQGTQYF. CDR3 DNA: TGTGCCAGCAGTTATCAGGGGACCCAGTACTTC.

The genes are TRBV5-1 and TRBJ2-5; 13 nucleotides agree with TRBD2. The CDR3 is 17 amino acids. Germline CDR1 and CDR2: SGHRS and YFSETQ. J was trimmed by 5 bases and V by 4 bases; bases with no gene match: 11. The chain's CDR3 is CASSTTSGGARSETQYF. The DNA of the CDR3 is TGCGCCAGCAGCACAACTAGCGGGGGGGCCCGGTCGGAGACCCAGTACTTC.

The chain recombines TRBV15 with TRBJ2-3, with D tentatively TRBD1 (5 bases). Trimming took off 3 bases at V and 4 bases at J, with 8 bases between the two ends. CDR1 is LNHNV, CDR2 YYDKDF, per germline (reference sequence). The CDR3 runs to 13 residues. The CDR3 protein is CATSRDKADTQYF. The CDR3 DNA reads TGTGCCACCAGCAGGGACAAGGCAGATACGCAGTATTTT.

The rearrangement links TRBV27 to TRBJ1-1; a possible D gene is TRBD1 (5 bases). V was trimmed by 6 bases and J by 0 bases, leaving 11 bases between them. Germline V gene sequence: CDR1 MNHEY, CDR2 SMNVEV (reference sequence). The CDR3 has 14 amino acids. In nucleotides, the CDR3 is TGTGCCAGCAGGCAGAGGGGTATGAACACTGAAGCTTTCTTT. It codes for CASRQRGMNTEAFF.

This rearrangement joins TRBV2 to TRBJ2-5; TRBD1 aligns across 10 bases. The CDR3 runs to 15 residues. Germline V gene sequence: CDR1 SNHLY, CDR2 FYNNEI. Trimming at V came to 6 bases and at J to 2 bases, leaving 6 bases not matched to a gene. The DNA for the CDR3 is TGTGCCAGCAGATTCGACAGGGGGCATCAAGAGACCCAGTACTTC. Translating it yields CASRFDRGHQETQYF.

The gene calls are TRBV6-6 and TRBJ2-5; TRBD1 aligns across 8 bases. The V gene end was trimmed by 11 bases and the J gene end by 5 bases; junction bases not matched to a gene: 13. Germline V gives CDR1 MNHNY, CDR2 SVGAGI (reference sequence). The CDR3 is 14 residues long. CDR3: CAAKLTGATETQYF. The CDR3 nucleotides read TGTGCCGCAAAGCTGACAGGGGCTACGGAGACCCAGTACTTC.

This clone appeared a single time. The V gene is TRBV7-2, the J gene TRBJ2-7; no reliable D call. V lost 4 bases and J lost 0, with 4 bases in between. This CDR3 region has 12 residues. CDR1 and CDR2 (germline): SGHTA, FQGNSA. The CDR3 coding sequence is TGTGCCAGCAGCTCGACCTCCTACGAGCAGTACTTC. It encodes CASSSTSYEQYF.

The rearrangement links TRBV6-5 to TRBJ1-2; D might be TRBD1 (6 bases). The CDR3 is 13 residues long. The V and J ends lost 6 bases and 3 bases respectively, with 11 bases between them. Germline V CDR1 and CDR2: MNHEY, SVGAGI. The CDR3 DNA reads TGTGCCAGCAGGAGGGGGGGGGACTATGGCTACACCTTC. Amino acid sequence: CASRRGGDYGYTF.

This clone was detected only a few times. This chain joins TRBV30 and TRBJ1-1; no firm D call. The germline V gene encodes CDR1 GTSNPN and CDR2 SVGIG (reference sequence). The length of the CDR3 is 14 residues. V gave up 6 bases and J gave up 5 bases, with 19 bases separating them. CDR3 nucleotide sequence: TGTGCCTGTTGGATTTGGGAATCGGAAACTGAAGCTTTCTTT. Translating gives CACWIWESETEAFF.